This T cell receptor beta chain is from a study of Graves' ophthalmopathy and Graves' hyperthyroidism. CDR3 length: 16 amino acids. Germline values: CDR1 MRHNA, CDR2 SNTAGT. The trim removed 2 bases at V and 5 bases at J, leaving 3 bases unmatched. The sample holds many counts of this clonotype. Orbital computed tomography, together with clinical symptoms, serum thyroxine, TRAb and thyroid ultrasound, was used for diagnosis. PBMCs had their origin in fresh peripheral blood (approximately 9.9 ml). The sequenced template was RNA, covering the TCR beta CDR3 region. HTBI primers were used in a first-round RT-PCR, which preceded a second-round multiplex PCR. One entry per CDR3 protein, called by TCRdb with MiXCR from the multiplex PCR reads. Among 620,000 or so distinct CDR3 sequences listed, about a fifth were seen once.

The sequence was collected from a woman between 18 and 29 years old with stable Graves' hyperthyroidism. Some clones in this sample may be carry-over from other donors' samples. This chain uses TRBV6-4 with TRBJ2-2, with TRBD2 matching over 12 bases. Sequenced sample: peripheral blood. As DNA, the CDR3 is TGTGCCAGCAGTGACGATACTAGCGGGGGGACCGGGGAGCTGTTTTTT. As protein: CASSDDTSGGTGELFF.